Presented here are 27 T cell receptor beta chains from one specimen sequenced in a study of T cell responses to AZD1222 COVID-19 vaccine. Produced via immunoSEQ multiplex PCR; TCRdb's table is partial and in-frame only. The data hold 150,000 to 200,000 clones, with around 90% observed a single time. Specimen: peripheral blood, collected 28 days after the second AZD1222 dose. These receptors were collected from an adult who received the AZD1222 COVID-19 vaccine.

The chain employs TRBV27 and TRBJ2-2; no definite D call. V lost 5 bases, J lost 2 bases, and 9 bases lay in between. Germline V CDR1 and CDR2: MNHEY, SMNVEV (reference sequence). This CDR3 has 14 amino acids. CDR3 amino acids: CASSPFGNTGELFF. The CDR3 DNA follows: TGTGCCAGCAGTCCTTTCGGTAACACCGGGGAGCTGTTTTTT.

The chain joins TRBV10-3 to TRBJ1-5; D is unclear. Trimming removed 2 bases from V and 2 bases from J, with 10 bases in between. This CDR3 region has 15 residues. Germline-derived CDR1 and CDR2 are ENHRY and SYGVKD. The DNA for the CDR3 is TGTGCCATCAGTGAGGGAATCGGGGGCAATCAGCCCCAGCATTTT. It translates to CAISEGIGGNQPQHF.

The chain employs TRBV18 and TRBJ2-1; 13 bases agree with TRBD2. V shed 4 bases and J 4 bases; nucleotides not matched to a gene: 4. The germline CDR1 and CDR2 sequences are KGHSH and LQKENI. The CDR3 loop spans 16 amino acids. CDR3 DNA: TGTGCCAGCTCACAAGGGACTAGCGGGACTTACAATGAGCAGTTCTTC. Protein sequence: CASSQGTSGTYNEQFF.

The rearrangement joins TRBV28 to TRBJ2-1; the D gene could be TRBD1 or TRBD2 (6 bases each). Looked up from germline, CDR1 is MDHEN and CDR2 is SYDVKM. The CDR3 is 16 residues long. V shed 3 bases and J shed 9 bases, with 21 bases lying between them. The CDR3 coding sequence is TGTGCCAGCAGTTTTGGGACCCACGGGGGCTTGGTTGAGCAGTTCTTC. Protein product: CASSFGTHGGLVEQFF. The full variable domain, in which reference TRBV28 and TRBJ2-1 provide the parts outside the CDR3, is DVKVTQSSRYLVKRTGEKVFLECVQDMDHENMFWYRQDPGLGLRLIYFSYDVKMKEKGDIPEGYSVSREKKERFSLILESASTNQTSMYLCASSFGTHGGLVEQFFGPGTRLTVL.

This chain joins TRBV7-3 and TRBJ2-7, with D perhaps TRBD2 (5 bases). The CDR3 spans 13 residues. Trimming cost V 3 bases and J 6 bases, with 12 bases left between them. Germline CDR1 and CDR2: SGHTA and FQGTGA. The CDR3 bases are TGTGCCAGCAGCTTTGGGGAGCTCGGCGAGCAGTACTTC. Amino acid sequence: CASSFGELGEQYF.

CDR3 bases: TGTGCCAGTAGTATCAAGGAGAAGGGACCATACGAGCAGTACTTC. Encoded protein: CASSIKEKGPYEQYF. The rearrangement joins TRBV19 to TRBJ2-7; D tentatively fits TRBD1 or TRBD2 (5 bases each). V was shortened by 3 bases and J by 4 bases, with 16 bases between the two germline ends. The CDR3 has 15 amino acids. CDR1 is LNHDA, CDR2 SQIVND, per germline (reference sequence).

The rearrangement uses TRBV5-4 and TRBJ2-3; 9 bases are shared with TRBD2. CDR1 and CDR2 (germline): SGHNT, YYREEE (reference sequence). This CDR3 comprises 15 residues. The V segment lost 1 base and the J segment 6 bases; nucleotides outside the gene matches: 6. CDR3 in amino acids: CASSLQREDGDTQYF. CDR3 DNA sequence: TGTGCCAGCAGCTTGCAGCGGGAGGATGGTGATACGCAGTATTTT.

The rearrangement links TRBV7-2 to TRBJ1-5; the match to TRBD1 covers 9 bases. After removal of 5 bases from V and 4 bases from J, the junction contained 6 bases not matched to a gene. The CDR3 is 15 residues long. Looked up from germline, CDR1 is SGHTA and CDR2 is FQGNSA. This chain's CDR3 is CASSAYDRGNQPQHF. As DNA, the CDR3 is TGTGCCAGCAGCGCTTACGACAGGGGGAATCAGCCCCAGCATTTT. Complete variable domain (other parts from reference TRBV7-2 and TRBJ1-5): GAGVSQSPSNKVTEKGKDVELRCDPISGHTALYWYRQSLGQGLEFLIYFQGNSAPDKSGLPSDRFSAERTGGSVSTLTIQRTQQEDSAVYLCASSAYDRGNQPQHFGDGTRLSIL.

The CDR3 region is CASSVGSGVADEQFF. CDR3 DNA: TGTGCCAGCAGCGTAGGTAGCGGGGTAGCAGATGAGCAGTTCTTC. This chain connects TRBV9 to TRBJ2-1, with TRBD2 matching over 8 bases. The CDR3 runs 15 residues. V lost 0 bases to trimming and J lost 8 bases; unmatched junction nucleotides: 7. Per germline, CDR1 SGDLS and CDR2 YYNGEE.

CDR3 loop: CASTLSRRRRGGETQYF. The CDR3 bases are TGTGCCAGCACCTTGAGCAGGCGCAGGCGCGGAGGAGAGACCCAGTACTTC. The chain links TRBV2 to TRBJ2-5; TRBD2 might be the D (5 bases). V lost 7 bases and J 4 bases, leaving 25 bases between the germline ends. Per the germline V gene, CDR1 is SNHLY and CDR2 is FYNNEI. The CDR3 runs 17 residues. Using reference TRBV2 and TRBJ2-5 for the parts outside the CDR3, the full variable domain is EPEVTQTPSHQVTQMGQEVILRCVPISNHLYFYWYRQILGQKVEFLVSFYNNEISEKSEIFDDQFSVERPDGSNFTLKIRSTKLEDSAMYFCASTLSRRRRGGETQYFGPGTRLLVL.

J is TRBJ2-2 and V is TRBV12-3 or TRBV12-4; D call uncertain. Trimming removed 2 bases at V and 5 bases at J, with 6 bases between. The CDR3 consists of 13 residues. The CDR3 DNA is TGTGCCAGCAGTTTAATGGGGACCGGGGAGCTGTTTTTT. Its protein product is CASSLMGTGELFF.

This clone was observed a few times. The chain uses TRBV19 and TRBJ1-5; a possible D gene is TRBD1 (5 bases). The CDR3 covers 13 residues. Germline assignment: CDR1 LNHDA and CDR2 SQIVND (reference sequence). Trimming removed 5 bases from V and 6 bases from J, with 11 bases in between. In DNA form, the CDR3 reads TGTGCCAGTAGTCCCGGGGGGATTCAGCCCCAGCATTTT. Translating gives CASSPGGIQPQHF.

The chain joins TRBV28 to TRBJ2-3, with 10 bases lining up with TRBD2. This CDR3 comprises 14 residues. The J segment lost 5 bases and the V segment lost 3 bases, leaving 2 bases of the junction unmatched. The germline CDR1 and CDR2 sequences are MDHEN and SYDVKM. CDR3 sequence (DNA): TGTGCCAGCAGTTTGAGACTAGCGGGAGATACGCAGTATTTT. Residues: CASSLRLAGDTQYF.

The chain recombines TRBV24-1 with TRBJ2-7; a weak D match, TRBD1 (6 bases). Germline V lookup: CDR1 KGHDR, CDR2 SFDVKD. The CDR3 sequence is 12 residues long. Trimming removed 3 bases at V and 9 bases at J, with 11 bases between. The CDR3 DNA is TGTGCCACCAGTGATCGTAGGGGGTGGCAGTACTTC. This codes for CATSDRRGWQYF.

The chain employs TRBV14 and TRBJ1-2; tentatively, D is TRBD1 (6 bases). The length of the CDR3 is 19 residues. In germline, CDR1 is SGHDN, CDR2 FVKESK. With 2 bases removed from V and 4 bases from J, the gap between germline ends came to 26 bases. This chain's CDR3 is CASSQRTGGPEGGSYGYTF. CDR3 bases: TGTGCCAGCAGCCAAAGGACGGGGGGGCCAGAGGGTGGATCCTATGGCTACACCTTC.

The chain recombines TRBV6-5 with TRBJ2-1; D is perhaps TRBD1 (6 bases). V was clipped by 4 bases and J by 3 bases, with 13 bases between them. The germline CDR1 and CDR2 sequences are MNHEY and SVGAGI. The CDR3 is 15 residues long. The CDR3 here is CASSLTGDSYNEQFF. The CDR3 DNA reads as TGTGCCAGCAGTTTGACAGGCGACAGCTACAATGAGCAGTTCTTC.

This chain connects TRBV27 to TRBJ2-1; TRBD2 agrees at 11 bases. The CDR3 is 18 residues long. CDR1 is MNHEY, CDR2 SMNVEV, per germline (reference sequence). The V segment lost 6 bases and the J segment 2 bases; nucleotides outside the gene matches: 12. This CDR3 is CASRSGTSGLRTYNEQFF. The CDR3 DNA follows: TGTGCCAGCAGGTCTGGGACTAGCGGACTGAGGACCTACAATGAGCAGTTCTTC.

The chain carries TRBV9 and TRBJ2-1; D might be TRBD1 or TRBD2, each matching 5 bases. CDR1 and CDR2 from the germline V gene are SGDLS and YYNGEE. The CDR3 spans 15 residues. The germline V and J ends were trimmed by 3 bases and 9 bases, with 19 bases remaining between them. The CDR3 reads CASSADTPGAGEQFF. The DNA for the CDR3 is TGTGCCAGCAGCGCGGACACCCCAGGCGCGGGTGAGCAGTTCTTC.

In this sample, this clone turned up a few times. Additional DNA sequences in this sample encode the identical CDR3. V is TRBV5-1 and J is TRBJ1-6; D is undetermined. CDR3 length equals 13 residues. CDR1 is SGHRS and CDR2 is YFSETQ in the germline V gene. Trimming shortened V by 0 bases and J by 7 bases, and 5 bases separated the two germline ends. The DNA of the CDR3 is TGCGCCAGCAGCTTGGTCGGAAATTCACCCCTCCACTTT. It translates to CASSLVGNSPLHF.

The chain employs TRBV5-1 and TRBJ2-7, with D perhaps TRBD2 (5 bases). Trimming took off 0 bases at V and 2 bases at J, with 12 bases between the two ends. CDR3 length: 15 residues. CDR1 is SGHRS, CDR2 YFSETQ, per germline. This chain's CDR3 is CASSLGRRGPYEQYF. The CDR3 nucleotides read TGCGCCAGCAGCTTGGGACGGAGAGGGCCCTACGAGCAGTACTTC.

The gene calls are TRBV5-4 and TRBJ2-3, with D unclear. Trimming shortened V by 2 bases and J by 2 bases, and 3 bases separated the two germline ends. The CDR3 totals 12 residues. The germline gives CDR1 SGHNT, CDR2 YYREEE (reference sequence). CDR3 DNA sequence: TGTGCCAGCAGCTTTGCCACAGATACGCAGTATTTT. It is translated as CASSFATDTQYF.

The J gene is TRBJ2-1, the V gene TRBV29-1, with D possibly TRBD2 on 6 matching bases. The V and J ends lost 6 bases and 12 bases respectively, with 21 bases between them. Germline values: CDR1 SQVTM, CDR2 ANQGSEA. The CDR3 is made up of 13 amino acids. CDR3 sequence (DNA): TGCAGCGTAGTCCGGGACTCCCAGTTCGCGCAGTTCTTC. It yields the protein CSVVRDSQFAQFF.

The chain carries TRBV18 and TRBJ1-1; 8 positions match TRBD1. The J segment lost 4 bases and the V segment lost 4 bases, leaving 8 bases of the junction unmatched. The CDR3 extends over 15 amino acids. The V gene's germline CDR1 is KGHSH and CDR2 LQKENI. The chain's CDR3 is CASSLRGRGGTEAFF. CDR3 DNA: TGTGCCAGCTCACTCAGGGGGCGGGGAGGCACTGAAGCTTTCTTT. The full variable domain, completed using reference TRBV18 and TRBJ1-1, is NAGVMQNPRHLVRRRGQEARLRCSPMKGHSHVYWYRQLPEEGLKFMVYLQKENIIDESGMPKERFSAEFPKEGPSILRIQQVVRGDSAAYFCASSLRGRGGTEAFFGQGTRLTVV.

In DNA, the CDR3 is TGTGCCAGCTCACCACAGGGATTTCTGGGAGGGGAGACCCAGTACTTC. It translates to CASSPQGFLGGETQYF. The chain is built from TRBV18 and TRBJ2-5; TRBD2 aligns across 7 bases. With 1 base clipped from V and 5 bases from J, the junction kept 10 bases outside the gene matches. CDR3 size: 16 residues. CDR1 KGHSH and CDR2 LQKENI come from the germline V gene. Combining the CDR3 with reference TRBV18 and TRBJ2-5 gives the whole variable domain NAGVMQNPRHLVRRRGQEARLRCSPMKGHSHVYWYRQLPEEGLKFMVYLQKENIIDESGMPKERFSAEFPKEGPSILRIQQVVRGDSAAYFCASSPQGFLGGETQYFGPGTRLLVL.

V is TRBV5-1 and J is TRBJ2-3; D possibly corresponds to TRBD2 (5 bases). This CDR3 region has 11 residues. The V end was cut by 7 bases, the J end by 5 bases, with 8 bases between. Per germline, CDR1 SGHRS and CDR2 YFSETQ. The CDR3 DNA follows: TGCGCCAGCGCGGGTGAAGATACGCAGTATTTT. Its protein is CASAGEDTQYF.

This clone came up a few times. This rearrangement joins TRBV13 to TRBJ2-7; D unresolved. Trimming took off 6 bases at V and 2 bases at J, with 11 bases between the two ends. In germline, CDR1 is PRHDT, CDR2 FYEKMQ (reference sequence). The CDR3 is made up of 13 amino acids. CDR3 coding DNA: TGTGCCAGCAGGGATCCTTCTACCTACGAGCAGTACTTC. Amino acids: CASRDPSTYEQYF.

This sequence joins TRBV19 and TRBJ2-7; TRBD1 matches 7 bases. Trimming at V came to 2 bases and at J to 0 bases, leaving 4 bases not matched to a gene. Germline V gene lookup returns CDR1 LNHDA and CDR2 SQIVND (reference sequence). The CDR3 length is 15 residues. The CDR3 is CASSIIRDSSYEQYF. For the CDR3, the DNA is TGTGCCAGTAGTATAATAAGGGACAGCTCCTACGAGCAGTACTTC.